These 22 T cell receptor beta chains originate from one sample sequenced in a study of T cell responses to AZD1222 COVID-19 vaccine. The protocol was immunoSEQ multiplex PCR, while the TCRdb copy is restricted to in-frame clones and leaves out a portion. The top ten hold 3% of the sample, which has around 130,000 clones, around 87% seen once. The sequencing here drew on peripheral blood, taken 28 days after the second AZD1222 dose. These receptors all come from an adult who received the AZD1222 COVID-19 vaccine.

CDR3 coding DNA: TGTGCCAGCAGCTTGGTTGGGAGGTTGAACACTGAAGCTTTCTTT. Protein sequence: CASSLVGRLNTEAFF. The chain uses TRBV5-4 and TRBJ1-1; D uncertain. V lost 0 bases to trimming and J lost 0 bases, with 9 bases between them. The CDR3 loop spans 15 amino acids. Germline CDR1 and CDR2: SGHNT and YYREEE (reference sequence).

The sample holds one count of this clone. This chain's CDR3 is CASKRGPCNQPQHF. The CDR3, as DNA: TGTGCCAGCAAGCGGGGTCCTTGCAATCAGCCCCAGCATTTT. The chain joins TRBV9 to TRBJ1-5; D gene unclear. This CDR3 is built from 14 residues. The V gene's germline CDR1 is SGDLS and CDR2 YYNGEE. Trimming pared 6 bases from V and 2 bases from J, leaving 12 bases between.

The V gene is TRBV7-3, the J gene TRBJ1-1, with D unresolved. Germline V lookup: CDR1 SGHTA, CDR2 FQGTGA. CDR3 size: 13 residues. The V and J ends lost 1 base and 2 bases respectively, with 5 bases between them. The chain's CDR3 is CASSLNGNTEAFF. The CDR3 DNA follows: TGTGCCAGCAGCTTAAACGGCAACACTGAAGCTTTCTTT.

The chain has TRBV2 and TRBJ2-7, with D uncertain. V was pared by 6 bases and J by 3 bases, with 3 bases between. This CDR3 has 10 residues. Germline assignment: CDR1 SNHLY and CDR2 FYNNEI. CDR3: CASRNYEQYF. As DNA, the CDR3 is TGTGCCAGCAGAAACTACGAGCAGTACTTC.

This chain links TRBV7-3 with TRBJ1-1; TRBD1 aligns across 7 bases. The length of the CDR3 is 13 residues. J lost 5 bases, V lost 5 bases, and 5 bases had no gene match. CDR1 and CDR2 from the germline V gene are SGHTA and FQGTGA. CDR3 sequence reads: CASSKAQGTEAFF. The CDR3 DNA is TGTGCCAGCAGCAAAGCACAGGGGACTGAAGCTTTCTTT. Full variable domain (missing parts from reference TRBV7-3 and TRBJ1-1): GAGVSQTPSNKVTEKGKYVELRCDPISGHTALYWYRQSLGQGPEFLIYFQGTGAADDSGLPNDRFFAVRPEGSVSTLKIQRTERGDSAVYLCASSKAQGTEAFFGQGTRLTVV.

The V and J genes are TRBV6-5 and TRBJ1-4; 8 bases map to TRBD1. V was pared by 5 bases and J by 7 bases, with 9 bases of the junction left unmatched. The CDR3 covers 15 residues. From germline, CDR1 is MNHEY and CDR2 SVGAGI. This CDR3 reads CASSTQPGGSEKLFF. In nucleotides, the CDR3 is TGTGCCAGCAGTACGCAGCCAGGGGGCTCTGAAAAACTGTTTTTT.

The chain uses TRBV7-9 and TRBJ1-1, with D possibly being TRBD1 (6 bases). CDR3 length equals 13 residues. From germline, CDR1 is SEHNR and CDR2 FQNEAQ (reference sequence). Trimming left V 0 bases short and J 6 bases short, with 8 bases between. The CDR3 loop reads CASSLAYRAEAFF. The DNA of the CDR3 is TGTGCCAGCAGCTTAGCGTACAGGGCTGAAGCTTTCTTT.

As to this clone: One end of the junction fails to match germline, which may point to a read error. The same CDR3 also results from other DNA sequences found in this sample. The rearrangement uses TRBV6-2 or TRBV6-3 and TRBJ1-1, with D unresolved. Looked up from germline, CDR1 is MNHEY and CDR2 is SVGEGT. This CDR3 is built from 11 residues. The CDR3 DNA reads TGTGCCAGCAGCCCGAACACCGAAGCTTTCTTT. Translation: CASSPNTEAFF.

V usage is TRBV25-1 and J usage is TRBJ1-1, with a weak D call TRBD1 (5 bases). Trimming pared 0 bases from V and 4 bases from J, leaving 6 bases between. This CDR3 is built from 13 residues. Germline V gene data show CDR1 as MGHDK and CDR2 as SYGVNS. This CDR3 reads CASSEYGATEAFF. CDR3 bases: TGTGCCAGCAGTGAATATGGGGCCACTGAAGCTTTCTTT.

This clone was recorded once. The chain uses TRBV7-9 and TRBJ2-1; 10 bases match TRBD1. After removal of 2 bases from V and 8 bases from J, the junction contained 9 bases not matched to a gene. The CDR3 consists of 16 residues. The germline gives CDR1 SEHNR, CDR2 FQNEAQ (reference sequence). CDR3 DNA: TGTGCCAGCAGCTTATCGAGGACAGGGGGATTCGATGAGCAGTTCTTC. It specifies CASSLSRTGGFDEQFF.

The chain couples TRBV29-1 to TRBJ1-2, with D perhaps TRBD1 (6 bases). V was cut by 5 bases and J by 6 bases, with 16 bases left in between. This CDR3 is 13 amino acids long. Germline CDR1 is SQVTM and CDR2 is ANQGSEA. The CDR3 bases are TGCAGCGTTCGACCAGGGGCGGTCGATGGCTACACCTTC. Protein: CSVRPGAVDGYTF.

The chain is built from TRBV5-1 and TRBJ2-2; D possibly corresponds to TRBD1 (7 bases). The CDR3 consists of 16 residues. The V gene lost 3 bases and the J gene lost 6 bases, with 18 bases spanning the gap. CDR1 is SGHRS and CDR2 is YFSETQ in the germline V gene. The CDR3 sequence: CASSYRRQGEAGELFF. The CDR3 bases are TGCGCCAGCAGCTATCGAAGGCAGGGGGAGGCCGGGGAGCTGTTTTTT.

The chain recombines TRBV9 with TRBJ2-2; 13 bases are shared with TRBD2. The trim removed 3 bases at V and 5 bases at J, leaving 1 base unmatched. The CDR3 contains 15 residues. Germline values: CDR1 SGDLS, CDR2 YYNGEE. The CDR3 reads CASSGTSGRTGELFF. CDR3 bases: TGTGCCAGCAGCGGGACTAGCGGGAGAACCGGGGAGCTGTTTTTT.

The chain has TRBV11-3 and TRBJ2-7; D is undetermined. Deletions cut 3 bases from V and 4 bases from J, with 10 bases between. The CDR3 loop spans 13 amino acids. Germline CDR1 reads SGHNT; CDR2 reads YENEEA. CDR3 region: CASSFSQIYEQYF. In nucleotides, the CDR3 is TGTGCCAGCAGCTTCAGCCAGATTTACGAGCAGTACTTC.

The rearrangement joins TRBV27 to TRBJ1-1; D is unclear. This CDR3 spans 13 amino acids. The ends were cut back, 3 bases at V and 3 bases at J, with 8 bases in the middle. Germline assignment: CDR1 MNHEY and CDR2 SMNVEV (reference sequence). The CDR3 nucleotides read TGTGCCAGCAGTTTGACCTCCGACACTGAAGCTTTCTTT. It encodes CASSLTSDTEAFF.

This CDR3 is CASRETQGAGRNTEAFF. DNA for the CDR3: TGCGCCAGCAGAGAGACTCAGGGGGCGGGAAGGAACACTGAAGCTTTCTTT. The chain links TRBV10-2 to TRBJ1-1, with 8 bases aligning to TRBD1. With V trimmed by 6 bases and J by 1 base, 13 bases remained unmatched. Looked up from germline, CDR1 is WSHSY and CDR2 is SAAADI. The length of the CDR3 is 17 residues.

This chain's CDR3 is CASSRGGREQFF. CDR3 DNA sequence: TGTGCCAGCAGCCGGGGGGGCAGAGAGCAGTTCTTC. The rearrangement links TRBV28 to TRBJ2-1; TRBD2 agrees at 8 bases. V was pared by 6 bases and J by 10 bases, with 5 bases of the junction left unmatched. Germline V gene sequence: CDR1 MDHEN, CDR2 SYDVKM. CDR3 length: 12 amino acids.

This chain joins TRBV28 and TRBJ1-5, with 9 positions matching TRBD1. CDR1 and CDR2 (germline): MDHEN, SYDVKM. The CDR3 has 15 residues. The J segment lost 2 bases and the V segment lost 6 bases, leaving 5 bases of the junction unmatched. The CDR3 region has the DNA TGTGCCAGCAGGGGGACAGGGTTCGGCAATCAGCCCCAGCATTTT. Its translation is CASRGTGFGNQPQHF.

The chain uses TRBV7-2 and TRBJ2-1, with 7 bases lining up with TRBD2. J was trimmed by 6 bases and V by 4 bases; bases with no gene match: 9. Germline V CDR1 and CDR2: SGHTA, FQGNSA. CDR3 size: 15 residues. The CDR3 is CASSSYGLVGNEQFF. The CDR3 nucleotides are TGTGCCAGCAGCTCCTACGGACTAGTCGGCAATGAGCAGTTCTTC.

The chain is built from TRBV29-1 and TRBJ2-2; D is perhaps TRBD1 (6 bases). Germline V gives CDR1 SQVTM, CDR2 ANQGSEA. Between the trimmed V and J ends, which lost 3 bases and 4 bases, there was a span of 12 bases. This CDR3 contains 14 residues. CDR3 in DNA: TGCAGCGTTGAGGGAACAGGGTTCACCGGGGAGCTGTTTTTT. Translation: CSVEGTGFTGELFF.

The genes are TRBV11-2 and TRBJ2-1; TRBD1 agrees at 9 bases. V shed 1 base, J shed 3 bases, and the junction held 4 bases outside the gene matches. The CDR3 has 16 amino acids. Looked up from germline, CDR1 is SGHAT and CDR2 is FQNNGV. The CDR3 DNA is TGTGCCAGCAGCTTAGTTCCGGGACAGGGCTACAATGAGCAGTTCTTC. Residues: CASSLVPGQGYNEQFF.

The rearrangement links TRBV4-2 to TRBJ2-6; the D gene is possibly TRBD1 (7 bases). Trimming removed 4 bases at V and 1 base at J, with 14 bases between. Germline V gene data show CDR1 as LGHNA and CDR2 as YNFKEQ. The length of the CDR3 is 17 residues. The CDR3 DNA is TGTGCCAGCAGCCCCGGCGGGACAGCTTCTGGGGCCAACGTCCTGACTTTC. Translating it yields CASSPGGTASGANVLTF.